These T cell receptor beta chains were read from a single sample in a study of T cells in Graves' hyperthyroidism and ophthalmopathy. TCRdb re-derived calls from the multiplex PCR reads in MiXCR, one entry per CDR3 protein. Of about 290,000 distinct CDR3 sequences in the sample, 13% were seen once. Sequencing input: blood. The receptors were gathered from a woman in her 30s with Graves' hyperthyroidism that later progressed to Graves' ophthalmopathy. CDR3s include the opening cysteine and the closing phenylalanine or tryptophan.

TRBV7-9	CASDPMDTGELFF
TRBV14	CASSQGQRGGQETQYF
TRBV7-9	CASSSTGSDEQYF
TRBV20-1	CSARRAESYEQYF
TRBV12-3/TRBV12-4	CASSLGSGGSYEQYF
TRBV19	CASSRGSYNEQFF
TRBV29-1	CSVEGTSGTYNEQFF
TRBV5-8	CASSREGTGLNQPQHF
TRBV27	CASSLGTSRADTQYF
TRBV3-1	CASKGGVWTEAFF
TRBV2	CASSPPTGQPRSYNEQFF
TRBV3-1	CASSQVISGSRAKNIQYF
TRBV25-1	CASPFFPRIYNEQFF
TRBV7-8	CASSLEGREGPWETQYF
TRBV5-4	CASSLSRDYGYTF
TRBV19	CASSIWGNTGELFF
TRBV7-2	CASSLDWYREGIQYF
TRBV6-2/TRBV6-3	CASSYGTSGVLQETQYF
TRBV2	CASSEYRSSQFF
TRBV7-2	CASSPGRLAGEQYF
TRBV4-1	CASSPRTGAEDIQYF
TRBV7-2	CASSLRTDTQYF
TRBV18	CASSPIGYIQYF
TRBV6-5	CASSYSAGFSGNTIYF
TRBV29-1	CSVLRGSYNEQFF
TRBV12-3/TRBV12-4	CASKKGTGVVAEAFF
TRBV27	CASSLSARDYEQYF
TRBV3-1	CASSDPGRLSEQYF
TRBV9	CASSVETANTGELFF
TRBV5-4	CASSFTGTGNSPLHF
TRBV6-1	CASSSGTGGLETQYF
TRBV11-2	CASSRRAGGVQETQYF
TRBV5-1	CASSELGSGYEQYF
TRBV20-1	CSAPRTDTQYF
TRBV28	CASSLLNRDGYTF